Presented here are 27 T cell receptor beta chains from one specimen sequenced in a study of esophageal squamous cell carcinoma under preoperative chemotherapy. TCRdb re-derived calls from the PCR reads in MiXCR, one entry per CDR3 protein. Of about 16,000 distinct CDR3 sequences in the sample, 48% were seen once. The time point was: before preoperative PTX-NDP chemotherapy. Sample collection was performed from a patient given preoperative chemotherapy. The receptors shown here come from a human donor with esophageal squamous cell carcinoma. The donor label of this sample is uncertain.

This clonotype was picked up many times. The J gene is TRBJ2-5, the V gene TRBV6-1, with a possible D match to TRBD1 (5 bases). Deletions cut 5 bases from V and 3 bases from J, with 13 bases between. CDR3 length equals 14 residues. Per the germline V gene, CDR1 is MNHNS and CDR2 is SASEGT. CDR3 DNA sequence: TGTGCCAGCAGTATTCAGGGTAATGAAGAGACCCAGTACTTC. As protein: CASSIQGNEETQYF.

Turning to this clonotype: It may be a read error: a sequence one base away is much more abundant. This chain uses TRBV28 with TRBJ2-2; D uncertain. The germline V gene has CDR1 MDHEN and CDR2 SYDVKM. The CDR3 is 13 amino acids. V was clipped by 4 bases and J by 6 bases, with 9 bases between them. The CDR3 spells CASSSPRSGELFF. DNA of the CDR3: TGTGCCAGCAGTTCACCGAGGTCCGGGGAGCTGTTTTTT.

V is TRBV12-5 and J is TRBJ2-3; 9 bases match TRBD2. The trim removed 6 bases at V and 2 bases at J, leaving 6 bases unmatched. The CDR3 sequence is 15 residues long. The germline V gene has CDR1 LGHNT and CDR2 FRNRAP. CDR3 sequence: CASGSSGMVTDTQYF. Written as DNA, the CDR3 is TGTGCTAGTGGCTCTAGCGGGATGGTCACAGATACGCAGTATTTT.

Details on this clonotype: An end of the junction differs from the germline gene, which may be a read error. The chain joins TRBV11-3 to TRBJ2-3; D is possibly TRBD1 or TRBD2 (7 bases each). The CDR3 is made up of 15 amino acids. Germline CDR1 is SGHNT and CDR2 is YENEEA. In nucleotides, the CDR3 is TGTGGCAGGGGCCCGGGGGAGGGGGCAACAGATACCCAGTATTTC. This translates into CGRGPGEGATDTQYF.

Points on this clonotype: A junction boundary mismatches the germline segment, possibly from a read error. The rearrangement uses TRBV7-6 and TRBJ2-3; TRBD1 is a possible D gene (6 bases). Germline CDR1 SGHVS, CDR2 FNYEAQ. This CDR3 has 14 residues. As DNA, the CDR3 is TGTGCCGGCAGCGTGATAACAGGGCAGGGGACCCAGTATTTT. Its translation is CAGSVITGQGTQYF.

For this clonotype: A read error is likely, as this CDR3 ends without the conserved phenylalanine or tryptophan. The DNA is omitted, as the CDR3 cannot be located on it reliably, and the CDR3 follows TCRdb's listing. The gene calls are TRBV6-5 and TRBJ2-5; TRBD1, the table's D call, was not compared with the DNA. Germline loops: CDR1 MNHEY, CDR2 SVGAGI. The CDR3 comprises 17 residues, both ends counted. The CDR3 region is CASSYSRGGAGQETRHS.

The DNA of the CDR3 is TGTGCCAGCAGTAGGTTCGGGGCAGGGTTAGGGCTAGCGGAAGAGACCCAGTACTTC. This codes for CASSRFGAGLGLAEETQYF. The V call is TRBV12-3 or TRBV12-4, the J call TRBJ2-3; 7 bases line up with TRBD2. The J call is uncertain, as TRBJ2-5 better fits the DNA end. This CDR3 is built from 19 residues.

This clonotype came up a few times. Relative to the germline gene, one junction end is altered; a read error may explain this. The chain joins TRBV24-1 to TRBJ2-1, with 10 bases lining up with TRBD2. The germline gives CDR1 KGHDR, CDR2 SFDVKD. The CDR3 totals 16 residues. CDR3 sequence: CTTSDPGTSDYNEQFF. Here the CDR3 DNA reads TGTACCACCAGTGACCCCGGGACTAGCGACTACAATGAGCAGTTCTTC.

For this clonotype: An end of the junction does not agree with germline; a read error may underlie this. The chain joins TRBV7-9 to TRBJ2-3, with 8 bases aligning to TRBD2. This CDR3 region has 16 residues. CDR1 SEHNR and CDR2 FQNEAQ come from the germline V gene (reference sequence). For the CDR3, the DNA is TGTGCCAGCAGCTTAGTGGGGCTAGCGGGCACAGATACGCAGTATTTC. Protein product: CASSLVGLAGTDTQYF. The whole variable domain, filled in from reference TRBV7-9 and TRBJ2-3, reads DTGVSQNPRHKITKRGQNVTFRCDPISEHNRLYWYRQTLGQGPEFLTYFQNEAQLEKSRLLSDRFSAERPKGSFSTLEIQRTEQGDSAMYLCASSLVGLAGTDTQYFGPGTRLTVL.

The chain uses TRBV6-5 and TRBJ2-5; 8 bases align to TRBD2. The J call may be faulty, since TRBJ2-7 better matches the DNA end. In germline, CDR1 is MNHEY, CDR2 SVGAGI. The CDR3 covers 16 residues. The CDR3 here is CASSYSGGRTTYEQYF. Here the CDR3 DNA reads TGTGCCAGCAGTTACTCTGGCGGGAGGACAACCTACGAGCAGTACTTC.

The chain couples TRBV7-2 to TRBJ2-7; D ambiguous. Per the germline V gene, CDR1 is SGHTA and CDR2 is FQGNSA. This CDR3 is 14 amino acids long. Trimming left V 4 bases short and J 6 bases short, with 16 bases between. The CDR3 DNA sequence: TGTGCCAGCAGCTCCCGGGTGGTGGTTGGCGAGCAGTACTTC. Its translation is CASSSRVVVGEQYF.

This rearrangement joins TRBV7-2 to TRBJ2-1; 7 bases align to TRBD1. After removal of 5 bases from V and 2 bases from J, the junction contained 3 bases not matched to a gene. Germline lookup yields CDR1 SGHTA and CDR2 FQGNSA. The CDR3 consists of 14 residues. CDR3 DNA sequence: TGTGCCAGCAGCCCCGGGACAGCCTACAATGAGCAGTTCTTC. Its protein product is CASSPGTAYNEQFF.

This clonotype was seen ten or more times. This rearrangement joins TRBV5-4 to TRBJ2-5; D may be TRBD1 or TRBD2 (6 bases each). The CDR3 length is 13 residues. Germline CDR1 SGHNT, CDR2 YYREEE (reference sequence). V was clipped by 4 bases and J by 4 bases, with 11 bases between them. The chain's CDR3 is CASSGGPTETQYF. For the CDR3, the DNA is TGTGCCAGCAGCGGGGGGCCTACAGAGACCCAGTACTTC.

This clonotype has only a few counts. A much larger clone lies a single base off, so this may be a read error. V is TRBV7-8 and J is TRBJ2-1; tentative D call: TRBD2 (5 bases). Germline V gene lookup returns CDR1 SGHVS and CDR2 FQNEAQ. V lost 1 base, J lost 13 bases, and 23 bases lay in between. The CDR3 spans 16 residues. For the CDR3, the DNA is TGTGCCAGCAGCTTAGTGGAGCGGAGTGGATGGGAGACCCAGTTCTTC. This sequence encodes CASSLVERSGWETQFF.

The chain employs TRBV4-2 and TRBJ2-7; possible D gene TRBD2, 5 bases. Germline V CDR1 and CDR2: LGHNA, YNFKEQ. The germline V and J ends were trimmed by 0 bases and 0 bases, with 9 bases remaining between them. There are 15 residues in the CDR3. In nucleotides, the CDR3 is TGTGCCAGCAGCCAAGATCTAGCATACTCCTACGAGCAGTACTTC. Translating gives CASSQDLAYSYEQYF.

CDR3 amino acids: CASSFSGRAALNEQFF. DNA of the CDR3: TGTGCCAGCAGCTTTAGCGGGAGGGCCGCGTTGAATGAGCAGTTCTTC. The V call is TRBV11-2, the J call TRBJ2-1; 11 bases are a match to TRBD2. The CDR3 spans 16 residues. Germline values: CDR1 SGHAT, CDR2 FQNNGV. Trimming at V came to 3 bases and at J to 7 bases, leaving 8 bases not matched to a gene. The full variable domain, in which reference TRBV11-2 and TRBJ2-1 provide the parts outside the CDR3, is EAGVAQSPRYKIIEKRQSVAFWCNPISGHATLYWYQQILGQGPKLLIQFQNNGVVDDSQLPKDRFSAERLKGVDSTLKIQPAKLEDSAVYLCASSFSGRAALNEQFFGPGTRLTVL.

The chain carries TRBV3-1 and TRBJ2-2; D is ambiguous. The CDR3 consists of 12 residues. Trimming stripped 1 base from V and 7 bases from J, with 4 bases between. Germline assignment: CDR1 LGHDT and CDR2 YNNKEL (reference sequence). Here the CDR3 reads CASSQGVGELFF. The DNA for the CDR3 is TGTGCCAGCAGCCAAGGAGTCGGGGAGCTGTTTTTT.

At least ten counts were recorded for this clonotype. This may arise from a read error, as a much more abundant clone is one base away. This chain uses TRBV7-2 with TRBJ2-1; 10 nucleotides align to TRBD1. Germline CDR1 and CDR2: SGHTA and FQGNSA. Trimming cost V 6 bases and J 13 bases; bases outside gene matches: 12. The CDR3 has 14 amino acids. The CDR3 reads CASRKDRGRETQFF. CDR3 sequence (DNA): TGTGCCAGCAGAAAAGACAGGGGGCGGGAGACCCAGTTCTTC. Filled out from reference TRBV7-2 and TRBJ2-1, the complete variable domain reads GAGVSQSPSNKVTEKGKDVELRCDPISGHTALYWYRQSLGQGLEFLIYFQGNSAPDKSGLPSDRFSAERTGGSVSTLTIQRTQQEDSAVYLCASRKDRGRETQFFGPGTRLTVL.

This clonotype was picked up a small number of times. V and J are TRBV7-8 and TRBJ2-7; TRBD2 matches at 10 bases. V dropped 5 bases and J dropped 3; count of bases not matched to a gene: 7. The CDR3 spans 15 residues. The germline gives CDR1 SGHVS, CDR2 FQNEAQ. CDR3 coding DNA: TGTGCCAGCAGCCCCCGTGTAGCGGGAGGCTACGAGCAGTACTTC. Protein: CASSPRVAGGYEQYF.

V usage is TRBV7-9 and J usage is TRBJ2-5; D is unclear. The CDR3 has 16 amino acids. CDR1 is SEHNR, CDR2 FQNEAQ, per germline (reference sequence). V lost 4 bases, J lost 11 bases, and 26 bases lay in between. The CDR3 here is CASSSDLGSSASEQYF. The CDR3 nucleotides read TGTGCCAGCAGCTCAGACTTGGGCTCCTCAGCTTCGGAGCAGTACTTC.

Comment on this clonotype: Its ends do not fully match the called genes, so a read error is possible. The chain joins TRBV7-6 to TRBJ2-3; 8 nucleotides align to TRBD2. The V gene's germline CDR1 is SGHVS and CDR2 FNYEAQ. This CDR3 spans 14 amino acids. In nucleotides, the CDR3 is TGTGCGAGCAGCGGGGGCCCAGGGCAAGGGACGCAGTACTTT. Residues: CASSGGPGQGTQYF.

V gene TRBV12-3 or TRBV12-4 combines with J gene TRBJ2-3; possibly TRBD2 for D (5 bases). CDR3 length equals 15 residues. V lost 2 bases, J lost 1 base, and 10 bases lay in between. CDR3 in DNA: TGTGCCAGCAGTTTAAGAGGGATCGGCACAGATACGCAGTATTTT. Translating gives CASSLRGIGTDTQYF.

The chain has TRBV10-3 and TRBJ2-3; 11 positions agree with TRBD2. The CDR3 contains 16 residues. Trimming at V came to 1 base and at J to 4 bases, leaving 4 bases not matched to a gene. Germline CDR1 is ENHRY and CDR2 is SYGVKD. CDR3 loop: CAISEFSGGAADTQYF. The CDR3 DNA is TGTGCCATCAGTGAGTTTAGCGGGGGGGCCGCAGATACGCAGTATTTT.

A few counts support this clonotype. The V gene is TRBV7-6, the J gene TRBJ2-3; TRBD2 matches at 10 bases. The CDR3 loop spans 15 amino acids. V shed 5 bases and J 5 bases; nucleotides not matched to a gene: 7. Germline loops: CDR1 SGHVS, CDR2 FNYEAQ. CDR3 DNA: TGTGCCAGCAGCCCTCTAGCGGGAGACAGAGATACGCAGTATTTT. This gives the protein CASSPLAGDRDTQYF.

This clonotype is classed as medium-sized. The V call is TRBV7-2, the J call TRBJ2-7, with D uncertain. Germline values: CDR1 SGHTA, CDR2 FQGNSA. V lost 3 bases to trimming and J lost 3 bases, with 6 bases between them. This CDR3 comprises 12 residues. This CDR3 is CASSFTDYEQYF. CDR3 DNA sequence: TGTGCCAGCAGCTTCACTGACTACGAGCAGTACTTC.

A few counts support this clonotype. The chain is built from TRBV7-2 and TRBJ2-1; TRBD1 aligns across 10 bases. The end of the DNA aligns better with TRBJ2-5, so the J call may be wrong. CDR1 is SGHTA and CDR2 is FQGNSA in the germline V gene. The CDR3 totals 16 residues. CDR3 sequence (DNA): TGTGCCAGCAGCTTGACAGGGGGCGCGGGGCAAGAGACCCAGTACTTC. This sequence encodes CASSLTGGAGQETQYF.

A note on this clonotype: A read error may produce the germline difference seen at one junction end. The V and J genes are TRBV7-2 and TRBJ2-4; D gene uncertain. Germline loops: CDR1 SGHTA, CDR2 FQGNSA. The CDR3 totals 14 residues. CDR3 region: CGSTGLRATDIQYF. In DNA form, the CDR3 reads TGTGGCAGCACCGGGCTGCGTGCCACAGATATTCAGTACTTC.